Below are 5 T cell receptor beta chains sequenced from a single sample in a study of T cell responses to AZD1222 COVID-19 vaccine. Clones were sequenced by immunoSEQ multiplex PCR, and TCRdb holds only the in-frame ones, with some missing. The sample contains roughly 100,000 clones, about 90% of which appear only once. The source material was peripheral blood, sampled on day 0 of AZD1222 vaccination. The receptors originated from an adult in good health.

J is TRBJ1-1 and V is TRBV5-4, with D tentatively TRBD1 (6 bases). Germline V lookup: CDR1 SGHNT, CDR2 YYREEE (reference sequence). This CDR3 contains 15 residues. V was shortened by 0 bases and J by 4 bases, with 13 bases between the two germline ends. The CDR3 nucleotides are TGTGCCAGCAGCTTGGGCCGAACAGGGTTCACTGAAGCTTTCTTT. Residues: CASSLGRTGFTEAFF.

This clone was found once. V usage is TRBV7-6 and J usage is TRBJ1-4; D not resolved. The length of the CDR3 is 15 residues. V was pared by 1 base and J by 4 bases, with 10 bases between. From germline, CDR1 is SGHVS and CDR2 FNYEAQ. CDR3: CASSLEPGYNEKLFF. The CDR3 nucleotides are TGTGCCAGCAGCTTAGAACCGGGGTATAATGAAAAACTGTTTTTT.

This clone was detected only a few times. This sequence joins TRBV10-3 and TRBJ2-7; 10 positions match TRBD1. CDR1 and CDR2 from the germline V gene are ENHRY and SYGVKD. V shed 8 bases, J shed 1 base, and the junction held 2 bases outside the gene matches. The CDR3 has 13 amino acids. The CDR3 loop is CAIGTGVSYEQYF. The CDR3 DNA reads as TGTGCCATCGGGACAGGGGTATCCTACGAGCAGTACTTC.

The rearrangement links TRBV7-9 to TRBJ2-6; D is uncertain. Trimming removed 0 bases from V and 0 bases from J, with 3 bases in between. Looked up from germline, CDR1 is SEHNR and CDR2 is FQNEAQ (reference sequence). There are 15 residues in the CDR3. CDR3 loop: CASSLAGSGANVLTF. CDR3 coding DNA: TGTGCCAGCAGCTTAGCGGGCTCTGGGGCCAACGTCCTGACTTTC.

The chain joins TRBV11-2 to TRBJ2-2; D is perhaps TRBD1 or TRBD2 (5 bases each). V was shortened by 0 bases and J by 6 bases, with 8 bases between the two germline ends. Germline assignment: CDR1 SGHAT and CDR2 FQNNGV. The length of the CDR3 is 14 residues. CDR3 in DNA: TGTGCCAGCAGCTTAGACGGGGACGCCGGGGAGCTGTTTTTT. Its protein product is CASSLDGDAGELFF.